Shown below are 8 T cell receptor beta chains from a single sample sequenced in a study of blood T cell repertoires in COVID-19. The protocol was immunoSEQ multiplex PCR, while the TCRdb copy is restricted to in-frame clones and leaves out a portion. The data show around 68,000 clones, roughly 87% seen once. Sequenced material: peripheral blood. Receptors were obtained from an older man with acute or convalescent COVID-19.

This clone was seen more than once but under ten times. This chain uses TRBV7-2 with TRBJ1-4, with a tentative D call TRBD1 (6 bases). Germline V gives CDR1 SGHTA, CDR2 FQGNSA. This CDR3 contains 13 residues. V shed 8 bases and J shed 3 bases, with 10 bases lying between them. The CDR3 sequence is CASSRGANEKLFF. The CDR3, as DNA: TGTGCCAGCTCCAGGGGCGCTAATGAAAAACTGTTTTTT.

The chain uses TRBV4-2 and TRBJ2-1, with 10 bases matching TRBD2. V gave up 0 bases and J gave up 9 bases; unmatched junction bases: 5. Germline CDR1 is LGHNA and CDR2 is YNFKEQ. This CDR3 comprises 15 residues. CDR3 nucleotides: TGTGCCAGCAGCCAAGATCCGGGACTAGCGCCTGAGCAGTTCTTC. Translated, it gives CASSQDPGLAPEQFF.

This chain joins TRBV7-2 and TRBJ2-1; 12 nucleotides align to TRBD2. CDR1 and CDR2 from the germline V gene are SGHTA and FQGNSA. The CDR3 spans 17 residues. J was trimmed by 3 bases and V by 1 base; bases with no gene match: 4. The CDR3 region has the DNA TGTGCCAGCAGCTTAGACCTAGCGGGAGGGGTCTACAATGAGCAGTTCTTC. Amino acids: CASSLDLAGGVYNEQFF.

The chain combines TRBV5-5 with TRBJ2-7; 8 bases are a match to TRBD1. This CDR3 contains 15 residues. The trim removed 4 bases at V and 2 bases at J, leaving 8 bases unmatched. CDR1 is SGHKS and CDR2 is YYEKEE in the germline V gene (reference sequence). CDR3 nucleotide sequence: TGTGCCAGCAGCCTTGGTCCAGGGGGCGCCTACGAGCAGTACTTC. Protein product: CASSLGPGGAYEQYF.

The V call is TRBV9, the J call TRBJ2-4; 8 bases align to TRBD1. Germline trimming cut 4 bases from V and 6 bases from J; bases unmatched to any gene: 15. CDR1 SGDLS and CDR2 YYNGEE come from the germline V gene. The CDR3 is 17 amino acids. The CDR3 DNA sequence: TGTGCCAGCAGCCCTGGAATATCAGAACAGGGGGGAAACATTCAGTACTTC. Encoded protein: CASSPGISEQGGNIQYF. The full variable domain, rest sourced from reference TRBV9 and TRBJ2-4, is DSGVTQTPKHLITATGQRVTLRCSPRSGDLSVYWYQQSLDQGLQFLIQYYNGEERAKGNILERFSAQQFPDLHSELNLSSLELGDSALYFCASSPGISEQGGNIQYFGAGTRLSVL.

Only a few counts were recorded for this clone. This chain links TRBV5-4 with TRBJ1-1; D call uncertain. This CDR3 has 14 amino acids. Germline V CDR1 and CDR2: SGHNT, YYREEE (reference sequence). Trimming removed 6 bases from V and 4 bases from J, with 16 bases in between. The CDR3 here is CASKHEPGSTEAFF. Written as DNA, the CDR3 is TGTGCCAGCAAACACGAGCCGGGATCCACTGAAGCTTTCTTT.

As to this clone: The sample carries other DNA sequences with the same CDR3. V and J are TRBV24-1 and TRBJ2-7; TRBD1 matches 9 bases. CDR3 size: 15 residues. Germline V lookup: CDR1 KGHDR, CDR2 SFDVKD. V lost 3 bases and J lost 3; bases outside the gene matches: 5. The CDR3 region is CATSDPGQGNYEQYF. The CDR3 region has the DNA TGTGCCACCAGTGATCCCGGACAGGGGAACTACGAGCAGTACTTC.

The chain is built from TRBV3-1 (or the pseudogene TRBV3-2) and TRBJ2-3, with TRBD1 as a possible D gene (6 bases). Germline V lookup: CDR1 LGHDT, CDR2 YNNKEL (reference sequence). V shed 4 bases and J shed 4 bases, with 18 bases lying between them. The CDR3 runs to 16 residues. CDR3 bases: TGTGCCAGCAGCCTGGCAGGTCAGGGGCGGGCAGATACGCAGTATTTT. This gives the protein CASSLAGQGRADTQYF.